This TCR beta chain originates from a study of T cells in Graves' hyperthyroidism and ophthalmopathy. Amplification yielded TCR beta CDR3 regions, with RNA transcripts as the source. Using the HTBI primer set, a first-round RT-PCR was run on the TCR CDR3. TCRdb recomputed calls from the multiplex PCR reads with MiXCR, one row per CDR3 protein. Counted here are about 380,000 distinct CDR3 sequences, about 14% occurring once; the ten biggest clones make up around 20%. In this sample, this clonotype turned up many times. The target antigen is unknown. PBMCs were collected from an approximately 9.3 ml volume of fresh peripheral blood. CDR1 and CDR2 from the germline V gene are GTSNPN and SVGIG (reference sequence). Trimming cost V 5 bases and J 4 bases; bases outside gene matches: 7. There are 13 residues in the CDR3. The study's findings and limits: Expanded thyroid clonotypes (above 0.001) were mostly also found in blood.

This receptor was taken from a woman aged 25-40 years with Graves' ophthalmopathy. The sequencing sample was made of blood. The rearrangement links TRBV30 to TRBJ1-1, with 7 bases that match TRBD1. CDR3: CAWGTEFITEAFF. The CDR3 DNA reads TGTGCCTGGGGGACAGAATTTATCACTGAAGCTTTCTTT.